What follows are 25 T cell receptor beta chains derived from one specimen sequenced in a study of T-cell memory formation after mild COVID-19. TCRdb independently ran MiXCR on the 5' RACE reads; one entry per CDR3 protein. Of about 200,000 distinct CDR3 sequences listed, over 7.5% are singletons. Sequenced: PBMCs or a T cell subset sorted from them (not recorded which). Receptors were obtained from a man in his late teens or twenties who had mild COVID-19 (a few samples of this study predate the infection). Cell type and time point are not known.

The genes are TRBV12-3 or TRBV12-4 and TRBJ2-5; possible D gene TRBD1, 6 bases. This CDR3 has 15 amino acids. Trimming left V 5 bases short and J 1 base short, with 14 bases between. The CDR3 protein is CASSSSTGSQETQYF. The CDR3 DNA reads as TGTGCCAGCAGTAGCTCAACAGGGTCCCAAGAGACCCAGTACTTC.

In its sample, this clonotype was seen a few times. V usage is TRBV11-2 and J usage is TRBJ2-3; D uncertain. Germline-derived CDR1 and CDR2 are SGHAT and FQNNGV. This CDR3 contains 14 residues. Trimming left V 5 bases short and J 2 bases short, with 11 bases between. This chain's CDR3 is CASSRWASTDTQYF. CDR3 DNA sequence: TGTGCCAGCAGCCGGTGGGCCTCCACAGATACGCAGTATTTT.

The table lists this clonotype with a few counts. V and J are TRBV20-1 and TRBJ2-2; D is unresolved. V lost 2 bases and J lost 3, with 13 bases in between. Germline-derived CDR1 and CDR2 are DFQATT and SNEGSKA (reference sequence). The CDR3 is 15 amino acids. The CDR3 DNA sequence: TGCAGTGCTAGACCCCGGAGACGGGACACCGGGGAGCTGTTTTTT. Translated, it gives CSARPRRRDTGELFF.

V is TRBV7-2 and J is TRBJ2-5, with TRBD2 matching over 7 bases. The length of the CDR3 is 14 residues. Germline V gives CDR1 SGHTA, CDR2 FQGNSA. The junction had 3 bases not matched to a gene; V was cut back by 3 bases and J by 2 bases. CDR3 coding DNA: TGTGCCAGCAGCTTCGAGCGGGGTCAAGAGACCCAGTACTTC. Protein product: CASSFERGQETQYF.

There are a few counts of this clonotype. The chain couples TRBV28 to TRBJ2-6; tentative D call: TRBD1 (6 bases). V lost 3 bases and J 0 bases, leaving 9 bases between the germline ends. CDR3 length: 16 residues. Germline V gene data show CDR1 as MDHEN and CDR2 as SYDVKM. CDR3 in DNA: TGTGCCAGCAGTTTGACAGGCCGCTCTGGGGCCAACGTCCTGACTTTC. Protein product: CASSLTGRSGANVLTF.

The rearrangement joins TRBV28 to TRBJ2-5, with D tentatively TRBD2 (6 bases). V lost 1 base and J 2 bases, leaving 8 bases between the germline ends. The V gene's germline CDR1 is MDHEN and CDR2 SYDVKM. The CDR3 is 14 residues long. For the CDR3, the DNA is TGTGCCAGCAGTTTATCCAGCGGGCAAGAGACCCAGTACTTC. This gives the protein CASSLSSGQETQYF.

This clonotype occurred many times. The chain links TRBV5-1 to TRBJ2-3, with 7 bases identical to TRBD1. The germline V gene has CDR1 SGHRS and CDR2 YFSETQ. J lost 2 bases, V lost 4 bases, and 4 bases had no gene match. This CDR3 region has 14 residues. The CDR3 sequence: CASSAGTATDTQYF. In nucleotides, the CDR3 is TGCGCCAGCAGCGCCGGGACAGCCACAGATACGCAGTATTTT.

CDR3 protein: CASRRGTGGAEAFF. CDR3 nucleotide sequence: TGTGCCAGCAGGCGAGGGACAGGGGGGGCTGAAGCTTTCTTT. The chain couples TRBV2 to TRBJ1-1; 11 bases agree with TRBD1. Per the germline V gene, CDR1 is SNHLY and CDR2 is FYNNEI. This CDR3 is built from 14 residues. V lost 6 bases to trimming and J lost 6 bases; unmatched junction nucleotides: 6.

The chain has TRBV11-2 and TRBJ1-1, with D tentatively TRBD1 (6 bases). The V gene lost 5 bases and the J gene lost 5 bases, with 18 bases spanning the gap. The germline V gene encodes CDR1 SGHAT and CDR2 FQNNGV. The CDR3 covers 15 residues. The CDR3 sequence is CASSDRPGGRTEAFF. The CDR3 DNA follows: TGTGCCAGCAGCGACCGGCCCGGGGGCAGGACTGAAGCTTTCTTT.

The chain recombines TRBV6-5 with TRBJ1-1; TRBD1 matches 10 bases. Germline V lookup: CDR1 MNHEY, CDR2 SVGAGI. V gave up 1 base and J gave up 0 bases; unmatched junction bases: 8. The CDR3 totals 18 residues. The CDR3 nucleotides read TGTGCCAGCAGTTACTACCCGGGACAGGGGCGAATGAACACTGAAGCTTTCTTT. Amino acids: CASSYYPGQGRMNTEAFF.

The chain carries TRBV7-2 and TRBJ2-1, with no clear D. V dropped 0 bases and J dropped 0 bases, with 6 bases sitting between them. The CDR3 has 15 amino acids. Per the germline V gene, CDR1 is SGHTA and CDR2 is FQGNSA. The CDR3 DNA reads TGTGCCAGCAGCTTAGCCTCACACTCCTACAATGAGCAGTTCTTC. Translating gives CASSLASHSYNEQFF.

This chain connects TRBV5-4 to TRBJ2-7; D is ambiguous. The CDR3 runs to 15 residues. Germline CDR1 and CDR2: SGHNT and YYREEE (reference sequence). Trimming pared 0 bases from V and 3 bases from J, leaving 13 bases between. The CDR3, as DNA: TGTGCCAGCAGCTTGGACCTGGACCCAATCTACGAGCAGTACTTC. Amino acid sequence: CASSLDLDPIYEQYF.

The chain couples TRBV24-1 to TRBJ2-1; 7 positions match TRBD1. From germline, CDR1 is KGHDR and CDR2 SFDVKD. V shed 4 bases and J 4 bases; nucleotides not matched to a gene: 6. The CDR3 is 15 residues long. CDR3 in DNA: TGTGCCACCAGTGACCCGGGACAGTTATACAATGAGCAGTTCTTC. Amino acid sequence: CATSDPGQLYNEQFF.

The V gene is TRBV6-5, the J gene TRBJ2-7; 7 bases are shared with TRBD1. The CDR3 is made up of 14 amino acids. V dropped 5 bases and J dropped 2; count of bases not matched to a gene: 6. Germline assignment: CDR1 MNHEY and CDR2 SVGAGI. The CDR3 region has the DNA TGTGCCAGCAGTACCCGGGACAGCCCCTACGAGCAGTACTTC. It yields the protein CASSTRDSPYEQYF.

This rearrangement joins TRBV7-2 to TRBJ2-7; D possibly corresponds to TRBD1 (5 bases). The CDR3 has 13 residues. Looked up from germline, CDR1 is SGHTA and CDR2 is FQGNSA. V gave up 0 bases and J gave up 6 bases, with 9 bases separating them. CDR3 sequence reads: CASSLAWGSEQYF. The CDR3 DNA reads TGTGCCAGCAGCTTAGCCTGGGGCAGCGAGCAGTACTTC.

This clonotype was seen at least ten times. J is TRBJ2-7 and V is TRBV7-2, with D perhaps TRBD2 (5 bases). The V end lost 5 bases, the J end lost 5 bases, and 13 bases lay between the germline ends. The CDR3 length is 13 residues. Per germline, CDR1 SGHTA and CDR2 FQGNSA. The CDR3 region has the DNA TGTGCCAGCAGCGGCCGATCGCGGGACGAGCAGTACGTC. It is translated as CASSGRSRDEQYV.

The chain recombines TRBV30 with TRBJ1-2; possibly TRBD1 for D (6 bases). The CDR3 runs to 14 residues. Germline CDR1 is GTSNPN and CDR2 is SVGIG (reference sequence). V was shortened by 5 bases and J by 8 bases, with 21 bases between the two germline ends. The CDR3 DNA reads as TGTGCCTGGGTATCCGATTACAGGGCTGGAGGCTACACCTTC. Translating gives CAWVSDYRAGGYTF.

This clonotype was observed a few times. This chain connects TRBV29-1 to TRBJ2-3, with TRBD2 matching 7 bases. With V trimmed by 4 bases and J by 1 base, 2 bases remained unmatched. The CDR3 sequence is 13 residues long. The germline gives CDR1 SQVTM, CDR2 ANQGSEA. The DNA of the CDR3 is TGCAGCGTTGCGGCGGGGGGCACAGATACGCAGTATTTT. Translated, it gives CSVAAGGTDTQYF.

This clonotype was seen more than once but under ten times. The V and J genes are TRBV6-5 and TRBJ1-2; maybe TRBD1 (6 bases). CDR1 is MNHEY, CDR2 SVGAGI, per germline. The V end lost 2 bases, the J end lost 3 bases, and 13 bases lay between the germline ends. This CDR3 spans 15 amino acids. The CDR3 sequence: CASSYIAGVYYGYTF. CDR3 sequence (DNA): TGTGCCAGCAGTTACATCGCAGGGGTGTACTATGGCTACACCTTC.

This clonotype was found a few times. The V gene is TRBV5-1, the J gene TRBJ2-1; no clear D gene. The ends were cut back, 2 bases at V and 10 bases at J, with 13 bases in the middle. Per germline, CDR1 SGHRS and CDR2 YFSETQ. The CDR3 totals 13 residues. The CDR3 sequence: CASSFSRDGEQFF. CDR3 sequence (DNA): TGCGCCAGCAGCTTCTCTAGGGATGGCGAGCAGTTCTTC.

This clonotype has at least ten counts. The V call is TRBV20-1, the J call TRBJ2-2; D is possibly TRBD1 or TRBD2 (7 bases each). The CDR3 spans 16 residues. V dropped 5 bases and J dropped 3 bases, with 19 bases sitting between them. In germline, CDR1 is DFQATT, CDR2 SNEGSKA (reference sequence). As DNA, the CDR3 is TGCAGTGCTCTCTTGGGGAGGGGGCTCTACACCGGGGAGCTGTTTTTT. Translating it yields CSALLGRGLYTGELFF.

This clonotype was picked up many times. The chain employs TRBV7-2 and TRBJ1-1, with D unresolved. CDR3 length: 16 amino acids. The V and J ends lost 1 base and 0 bases respectively, with 12 bases between them. The germline V gene has CDR1 SGHTA and CDR2 FQGNSA. The CDR3 region is CASSLGGLLLNTEAFF. CDR3 DNA: TGTGCCAGCAGCTTAGGAGGACTCCTCTTGAACACTGAAGCTTTCTTT.

This clonotype has just a few counts. The J gene is TRBJ2-7, the V gene TRBV20-1, with a possible D match to TRBD2 (6 bases). Trimming took 6 bases from V and 4 from J, leaving 13 bases between them. CDR1 DFQATT and CDR2 SNEGSKA come from the germline V gene (reference sequence). The CDR3 contains 12 residues. Here the CDR3 reads CSAAGGPYEQYF. As DNA, the CDR3 is TGCAGTGCGGCCGGGGGACCATACGAGCAGTACTTC.

As DNA, the CDR3 is TGTGCCAGCAGTTACTCAGGGACTAGCGGGGGGGTAGGGGAGACCCAGTACTTC. This translates into CASSYSGTSGGVGETQYF. This chain joins TRBV6-6 and TRBJ2-5, with 16 nucleotides matching TRBD2. V lost 0 bases to trimming and J lost 5 bases; unmatched junction nucleotides: 6. Germline assignment: CDR1 MNHNY and CDR2 SVGAGI (reference sequence). The CDR3 contains 18 residues.

This clonotype came up a few times. The V and J genes are TRBV3-1 and TRBJ1-5, with 7 bases that match TRBD1. CDR1 LGHDT and CDR2 YNNKEL come from the germline V gene (reference sequence). V lost 0 bases, J lost 6 bases, and 2 bases stayed unmatched. CDR3 length: 14 residues. The CDR3 DNA sequence: TGTGCCAGCAGCCAAGATACAGGGGTTCAGCCCCAGCATTTT. Protein: CASSQDTGVQPQHF.